This paragraph covers one T cell receptor (beta chain) sequence. Its target is not known. The data were taken from a study of cytomegalovirus exposure and HLA in healthy donors. Study-wide findings and caveats: In vitro confirmation showed a few CMV-associated chains to be CMV antigen specific. For most TCR sequences rarity was the rule, although some public TCRs occurred in many donors.

Clones were sequenced by immunoSEQ multiplex PCR, and TCRdb holds only the in-frame ones, with some missing. Among 80,000 to 95,000 clones listed, around 96% were seen once. V lost 0 bases, J lost 3 bases, and 8 bases lay in between. There are 15 residues in the CDR3. CDR1 is MGHRA, CDR2 YSYEKL, per germline. The study drew the donors from its approximately 110-subject validation cohort, separate from the approximately 700-subject first cohort. V usage is TRBV4-1 and J usage is TRBJ1-4; D gene uncertain. The sequence was obtained from a young woman in good health and CMV-seronegative. The sequencing input was PBMCs. For the CDR3, the DNA is TGCGCCAGCAGCCAAGAGGAGGTGGCTAATGAAAAACTGTTTTTT. Protein product: CASSQEEVANEKLFF.